This passage covers 20 T cell receptor beta chains from one sample sequenced in a study of T cell responses to AZD1222 COVID-19 vaccine. Profiled with immunoSEQ multiplex PCR; TCRdb holds only in-frame clones, not every one. There are some 200,000 clones in the sample; 90% to 95% occur only once, and about 1% lies in the top ten. The sequences come from peripheral blood, collected on day 0 of MenACWY control vaccination. The receptors were gathered from an adult in good health.

The chain is built from TRBV6-5 and TRBJ2-4; D unclear. V lost 5 bases and J lost 3, with 5 bases in between. The CDR3 covers 12 residues. Germline CDR1 MNHEY, CDR2 SVGAGI. CDR3 DNA: TGTGCCAGCAGTCCGATCAAAAACATTCAGTACTTC. This translates into CASSPIKNIQYF.

This chain connects TRBV3-1 (or the pseudogene TRBV3-2) to TRBJ2-1; possibly TRBD1 for D (5 bases). CDR3 size: 14 residues. V shed 4 bases and J shed 4 bases, with 11 bases lying between them. Germline values: CDR1 LGHDT, CDR2 YNNKEL (reference sequence). In DNA, the CDR3 is TGTGCCAGCAGCCTCAGGGCTGGGTACAATGAGCAGTTCTTC. Translating it yields CASSLRAGYNEQFF.

V gene TRBV6-2 or TRBV6-3 combines with J gene TRBJ2-7; tentatively, D is TRBD1 or TRBD2 (5 bases each). This CDR3 spans 15 amino acids. With 2 bases removed from V and 3 bases from J, the gap between germline ends came to 14 bases. Germline V gives CDR1 MNHEY, CDR2 SVGEGT. The CDR3 sequence is CASSYPMGRNYEQYF. The CDR3 region has the DNA TGTGCCAGCAGTTACCCCATGGGACGGAACTACGAGCAGTACTTC.

V gene TRBV7-2 combines with J gene TRBJ2-7, with TRBD1 matching over 8 bases. CDR1 and CDR2 (germline): SGHTA, FQGNSA. V lost 4 bases, J lost 6 bases, and 14 bases stayed unmatched. The CDR3 has 16 residues. CDR3 sequence (DNA): TGTGCCAGCAGCTGGGACAGGCCCAGAGCAAAACGCGAGCAGTACTTC. It codes for CASSWDRPRAKREQYF.

This clone was detected only a few times. The chain carries TRBV5-6 and TRBJ1-1; TRBD1 might be the D (5 bases). V was clipped by 4 bases and J by 2 bases, with 9 bases between them. This CDR3 is built from 13 residues. CDR1 SGHDT and CDR2 YYEEEE come from the germline V gene. The CDR3 protein is CASSLTVNTEAFF. In DNA form, the CDR3 reads TGTGCCAGCAGCCTGACAGTTAACACTGAAGCTTTCTTT.

The V gene is TRBV9, the J gene TRBJ2-2; TRBD1 aligns across 7 bases. Germline values: CDR1 SGDLS, CDR2 YYNGEE. Trimming at V came to 1 base and at J to 0 bases, leaving 3 bases not matched to a gene. This CDR3 is built from 16 residues. CDR3 nucleotide sequence: TGTGCCAGCAGCGTATCCGGGACAGCGAACACCGGGGAGCTGTTTTTT. Encoded protein: CASSVSGTANTGELFF.

V is TRBV10-2 and J is TRBJ1-2, with 10 bases fitting TRBD1. Germline V CDR1 and CDR2: WSHSY, SAAADI. With V trimmed by 6 bases and J by 6 bases, 16 bases remained unmatched. CDR3 length: 17 amino acids. The CDR3 protein is CASRIVPGQGTQDGYTF. The CDR3 nucleotides read TGCGCCAGCAGGATTGTTCCGGGACAGGGGACTCAAGATGGCTACACCTTC.

This chain uses TRBV4-1 with TRBJ1-2, with D possibly matching TRBD1 (5 bases). The V and J ends lost 2 bases and 8 bases respectively, with 27 bases between them. Germline V lookup: CDR1 MGHRA, CDR2 YSYEKL. There are 18 residues in the CDR3. CDR3 in DNA: TGCGCCAGCAGCCAAAAGTGGGAGGGGTGGCCACAAAACCCGGGCTACACCTTC. Protein sequence: CASSQKWEGWPQNPGYTF.

The chain carries TRBV6-2 or TRBV6-3 and TRBJ2-7; the D is unclear. The V gene's germline CDR1 is MNHEY and CDR2 SVGEGT. The CDR3 spans 14 residues. V was clipped by 5 bases and J by 0 bases, with 11 bases between them. CDR3 in amino acids: CASSQQLTSYEQYF. In nucleotides, the CDR3 is TGTGCCAGCAGTCAGCAACTCACCTCCTACGAGCAGTACTTC.

The gene calls are TRBV7-6 and TRBJ1-6; D is ambiguous. V was pared by 2 bases and J by 7 bases, with 9 bases between. This CDR3 spans 14 amino acids. Germline loops: CDR1 SGHVS, CDR2 FNYEAQ. This chain's CDR3 is CASSLLSENSPLHF. For the CDR3, the DNA is TGTGCCAGCAGCTTATTGTCGGAGAATTCACCCCTCCACTTT.

The chain employs TRBV3-1 (or the pseudogene TRBV3-2) and TRBJ2-5; 11 nucleotides align to TRBD2. This CDR3 region has 18 residues. The junction had 12 bases not matched to a gene; V was cut back by 1 base and J by 5 bases. Germline V gene sequence: CDR1 LGHDT, CDR2 YNNKEL (reference sequence). The chain's CDR3 is CASSQARIAGGRGETQYF. The CDR3 region has the DNA TGTGCCAGCAGCCAAGCCAGGATAGCGGGGGGGCGTGGGGAGACCCAGTACTTC.

This rearrangement joins TRBV6-6 to TRBJ1-2, with D unclear. Germline CDR1 MNHNY, CDR2 SVGAGI (reference sequence). V was pared by 6 bases and J by 4 bases, with 12 bases between. The CDR3 has 13 amino acids. The CDR3 is CASSDREGYGYTF. CDR3 DNA: TGTGCCAGCAGCGATAGGGAAGGCTATGGCTACACCTTC.

V gene TRBV5-4 combines with J gene TRBJ1-2; 7 positions agree with TRBD1. The junction had 16 bases not matched to a gene; V was cut back by 3 bases and J by 8 bases. This CDR3 contains 16 residues. Germline V gives CDR1 SGHNT, CDR2 YYREEE (reference sequence). In DNA form, the CDR3 reads TGTGCCAGCAGCTCCGGAAAAGGGGGCCACTCTGGCGGCTACACCTTC. This sequence encodes CASSSGKGGHSGGYTF.

The chain has TRBV10-3 and TRBJ1-1; D call uncertain. Trimming took 9 bases from V and 8 from J, leaving 16 bases between them. CDR3 length equals 12 residues. Germline-derived CDR1 and CDR2 are ENHRY and SYGVKD. The CDR3 loop is CAITEGGREAFF. CDR3 coding DNA: TGTGCCATAACCGAGGGTGGGAGGGAAGCTTTCTTT.

V gene TRBV30 combines with J gene TRBJ1-1; D gene unclear. The CDR3 sequence is 13 residues long. Germline V gene data show CDR1 as GTSNPN and CDR2 as SVGIG (reference sequence). Trimming pared 3 bases from V and 5 bases from J, leaving 13 bases between. The CDR3 sequence is CAWRVGIFTEAFF. CDR3 nucleotide sequence: TGTGCCTGGAGGGTTGGGATTTTTACTGAAGCTTTCTTT. Supplemented by reference TRBV30 and TRBJ1-1, the full variable domain reads SQTIHQWPATLVQPVGSPLSLECTVEGTSNPNLYWYRQAAGRGLQLLFYSVGIGQISSEVPQNLSASRPQDRQFILSSKKLLLSDSGFYLCAWRVGIFTEAFFGQGTRLTVV.

The chain employs TRBV6-5 and TRBJ1-5, with D hard to call. V was trimmed by 5 bases and J by 5 bases, leaving 13 bases between them. CDR1 and CDR2 (germline): MNHEY, SVGAGI. The CDR3 covers 14 residues. DNA for the CDR3: TGTGCCAGCAGTCTCGACGGAGGCTATCAGCCCCAGCATTTT. Residues: CASSLDGGYQPQHF.

The rearrangement joins TRBV29-1 to TRBJ1-2, with 7 bases that match TRBD1. With V trimmed by 2 bases and J by 8 bases, 2 bases remained unmatched. The germline gives CDR1 SQVTM, CDR2 ANQGSEA. The length of the CDR3 is 11 residues. In DNA, the CDR3 is TGCAGCGTTGAACAGGGGGGCGGCTACACCTTC. Its translation: CSVEQGGGYTF.

Of note for this clone: Other DNA sequences of this sample code for an identical CDR3. The genes are TRBV7-2 and TRBJ1-1; D is unclear. The V gene's germline CDR1 is SGHTA and CDR2 FQGNSA. The CDR3 loop spans 14 amino acids. V was trimmed by 0 bases and J by 2 bases, leaving 7 bases between them. The CDR3 sequence is CASSLAWVNTEAFF. CDR3 in DNA: TGTGCCAGCAGCTTAGCGTGGGTTAACACTGAAGCTTTCTTT.

The chain couples TRBV6-5 to TRBJ1-5, with 7 bases matching TRBD1. The CDR3 is 14 amino acids. J was trimmed by 6 bases and V by 6 bases; bases with no gene match: 8. Germline CDR1 is MNHEY and CDR2 is SVGAGI. The CDR3 bases are TGTGCCAGCAGGCAGACAGACAGGGCTCAGCCCCAGCATTTT. Protein sequence: CASRQTDRAQPQHF.

J is TRBJ1-2 and V is TRBV2, with a tentative D call TRBD1 (5 bases). V gave up 0 bases and J gave up 7 bases, with 18 bases separating them. The CDR3 runs to 16 residues. Germline V gene lookup returns CDR1 SNHLY and CDR2 FYNNEI. The CDR3 bases are TGTGCCAGCAGTGAAGCGGGCGGGGCAGGACTCCGTGGCTACACCTTC. As protein: CASSEAGGAGLRGYTF.